The 20 T cell receptor beta chains below all came from one sample that was sequenced in a study of blood T cells in healthy people across ages. A second PCR of about 6 to 12 cycles used a sample-barcoded 5' primer and a J-beta primer mix. Each CDR3 protein is one row after TCRdb ran MiXCR on the 5' RACE reads. The sample contains around 780,000 distinct CDR3 sequences, 20% to 30% of which appear only once. The same sample was also used in a study of T cells of mothers and their children.

Sequenced sample: blood. All receptors derive from a boy aged 5 to 17 in good health.

This clonotype was counted a few times. J is TRBJ2-5 and V is TRBV10-3; tentative D call: TRBD1 (5 bases). The germline V and J ends were trimmed by 7 bases and 5 bases, with 14 bases remaining between them. Germline assignment: CDR1 ENHRY and CDR2 SYGVKD. There are 13 residues in the CDR3. The CDR3 here is CAITKGFGETQYF. Written as DNA, the CDR3 is TGTGCCATCACCAAGGGGTTTGGCGAGACCCAGTACTTC.

This clonotype showed up just once. This rearrangement joins TRBV15 to TRBJ1-1, with TRBD1 matching 7 bases. CDR3 length equals 15 residues. CDR1 is LNHNV and CDR2 is YYDKDF in the germline V gene (reference sequence). Trimming took 2 bases from V and 10 from J; bases not matched to a gene: 13. The CDR3 is CATSRNTGVTPGAFF. CDR3 bases: TGTGCCACCAGCAGAAATACAGGGGTTACGCCTGGAGCTTTCTTT.

The table lists this clonotype with a few counts. The genes are TRBV7-2 and TRBJ2-7; D is ambiguous. This CDR3 region has 15 residues. V lost 1 base and J lost 2, with 12 bases in between. The germline V gene encodes CDR1 SGHTA and CDR2 FQGNSA. CDR3 in DNA: TGTGCCAGCAGCTTAGAAACGTTCCAAACCTACGAGCAGTACTTC. Translated, it gives CASSLETFQTYEQYF.

This clonotype came up a few times. V is TRBV7-2 and J is TRBJ1-4, with D possibly being TRBD1 (6 bases). This CDR3 is 16 amino acids long. Trimming shortened V by 5 bases and J by 3 bases, and 16 bases separated the two germline ends. The V gene's germline CDR1 is SGHTA and CDR2 FQGNSA. CDR3 coding DNA: TGTGCCAGCAGCGCAGTACAGGGTTTGGCTAATGAAAAACTGTTTTTT. Translated: CASSAVQGLANEKLFF. Variable domain in full (rest from reference TRBV7-2 and TRBJ1-4): GAGVSQSPSNKVTEKGKDVELRCDPISGHTALYWYRQSLGQGLEFLIYFQGNSAPDKSGLPSDRFSAERTGGSVSTLTIQRTQQEDSAVYLCASSAVQGLANEKLFFGSGTQLSVL.

The V gene is TRBV6-1, the J gene TRBJ1-4; 10 positions match TRBD1. Germline loops: CDR1 MNHNS, CDR2 SASEGT. The length of the CDR3 is 14 residues. V was pared by 4 bases and J by 7 bases, with 3 bases of the junction left unmatched. The CDR3 region has the DNA TGTGCCAGCAGTGGACAGGGGGCTTTTGAAAAACTGTTTTTT. Translating gives CASSGQGAFEKLFF.

The gene calls are TRBV5-1 and TRBJ2-2; 7 bases agree with TRBD1. Trimming at V came to 5 bases and at J to 0 bases, leaving 4 bases not matched to a gene. Germline loops: CDR1 SGHRS, CDR2 YFSETQ. This CDR3 region has 15 residues. DNA for the CDR3: TGCGCCAGCAGTAACGGACAGGCGAACACCGGGGAGCTGTTTTTT. As protein: CASSNGQANTGELFF.

The chain has TRBV7-3 and TRBJ2-2; perhaps TRBD2 as D (5 bases). Germline V gives CDR1 SGHTA, CDR2 FQGTGA. V lost 3 bases, J lost 4 bases, and 18 bases lay in between. This CDR3 region has 17 residues. The CDR3 reads CASSLELDRIGTGELFF. CDR3 DNA sequence: TGTGCCAGCAGCTTGGAACTAGATAGGATTGGCACCGGGGAGCTGTTTTTT.

In DNA, the CDR3 is TGTGCCAGCAGCAAAGACGTTAGGGATCAGGGCCGCAGTCAGCCCCAGCATTTT. Its translation is CASSKDVRDQGRSQPQHF. The chain combines TRBV21-1 with TRBJ1-5; the table names TRBD1, a call not compared with the DNA. TRBV21-1 is a pseudogene locus. The CDR3 totals 18 residues.

This clonotype came up many times. This sequence joins TRBV10-3 and TRBJ1-1, with no clear D. The CDR3 runs 11 residues. With 4 bases removed from V and 6 bases from J, the gap between germline ends came to 6 bases. The germline V gene has CDR1 ENHRY and CDR2 SYGVKD. The CDR3 DNA sequence: TGTGCCATCAGTGCCGGGTCTGAAGCTTTCTTT. It encodes CAISAGSEAFF.

The V gene is TRBV13, the J gene TRBJ2-7; D perhaps matches TRBD2 (5 bases). This CDR3 has 17 amino acids. Germline loops: CDR1 PRHDT, CDR2 FYEKMQ (reference sequence). V was trimmed by 5 bases and J by 1 base, leaving 21 bases between them. CDR3 bases: TGTGCCAGCAGCAACCCAACCGACGGGGTCGGTTCCTACGAGCAGTACTTC. Translation: CASSNPTDGVGSYEQYF.

The chain employs TRBV12-3 or TRBV12-4 and TRBJ2-3; D remains unclear. V shed 8 bases and J shed 3 bases, with 12 bases lying between them. The CDR3 extends over 13 amino acids. CDR3 loop: CASGVMWTDTQYF. The CDR3 DNA sequence: TGTGCCAGCGGGGTGATGTGGACAGATACGCAGTATTTT.

DNA of the CDR3: TGTGCCATCAGTGATTCCGCGGGGGGGGCGTCCCAGTACTTC. It specifies CAISDSAGGASQYF. The V and J genes are TRBV10-3 and TRBJ2-5, with TRBD2 identical over 9 bases. The V segment lost 3 bases and the J segment 9 bases; nucleotides outside the gene matches: 8. The CDR3 has 14 amino acids. Germline-derived CDR1 and CDR2 are ENHRY and SYGVKD.

The V and J genes are TRBV29-1 and TRBJ2-1; tentative D call: TRBD2 (6 bases). This CDR3 is 12 amino acids long. The germline V gene has CDR1 SQVTM and CDR2 ANQGSEA. The V and J ends lost 7 bases and 10 bases respectively, with 17 bases between them. CDR3 in amino acids: CSGRESSTEQFF. The CDR3 nucleotides are TGCAGCGGGCGGGAATCATCCACGGAGCAGTTCTTC.

The CDR3 reads CSVGGGNQPQHF. CDR3 DNA: TGCAGCGTTGGGGGGGGAAATCAGCCCCAGCATTTT. The genes are TRBV29-1 and TRBJ1-5; possibly TRBD1 for D (5 bases). CDR3 length: 12 residues. Germline assignment: CDR1 SQVTM and CDR2 ANQGSEA. The ends were cut back, 4 bases at V and 4 bases at J, with 8 bases in the middle.

This clonotype was observed a handful of times. J is TRBJ2-5 and V is TRBV14; 12 bases agree with TRBD2. The J call may be incorrect, as the DNA end agrees better with TRBJ2-7. In germline, CDR1 is SGHDN, CDR2 FVKESK. This CDR3 has 16 residues. DNA for the CDR3: TGTGCCAGCAGCCAAGGTCTAGCGGGGGGGCCCTACGAGCAGTACTTC. Translation: CASSQGLAGGPYEQYF.

The rearrangement links TRBV6-2 or TRBV6-3 to TRBJ1-1, with TRBD1 matching 7 bases. Germline V lookup: CDR1 MNHEY, CDR2 SVGEGT. The junction had 8 bases not matched to a gene; V was cut back by 2 bases and J by 8 bases. CDR3 length: 14 residues. Here the CDR3 DNA reads TGTGCCAGCAGTTACCTACGGACAGGCCGGGAAGCTTTCTTT. It is translated as CASSYLRTGREAFF.

The chain is built from TRBV12-3 or TRBV12-4 and TRBJ2-6; 8 nucleotides match TRBD1. This CDR3 comprises 16 residues. After removal of 4 bases from V and 4 bases from J, the junction contained 6 bases not matched to a gene. In DNA, the CDR3 is TGTGCCAGCAGTTCAACAGGGGGGCTGGGGGCCAACGTCCTGACTTTC. It yields the protein CASSSTGGLGANVLTF.

There are a few counts of this clonotype. This sequence joins TRBV12-3 or TRBV12-4 and TRBJ2-7; 11 bases align to TRBD2. CDR3 size: 15 residues. V was clipped by 6 bases and J by 2 bases; unmatched bases: 6. Here the CDR3 DNA reads TGTGCCAGCAGATCTAGCGGGGGGCCGGCCTACGAGCAGTACTTC. This codes for CASRSSGGPAYEQYF.

The chain joins TRBV12-3 or TRBV12-4 to TRBJ2-2; 9 bases agree with TRBD2. With V trimmed by 3 bases and J by 3 bases, 5 bases remained unmatched. This CDR3 is 16 amino acids long. CDR3 in DNA: TGTGCCAGCAGTTTGATTAGCGGGGGTCACACCGGGGAGCTGTTTTTT. Protein product: CASSLISGGHTGELFF.

As DNA, the CDR3 is TGTGCCAGCAGCGTAGACGGTCTGGGGACCCAGTACTTC. This sequence encodes CASSVDGLGTQYF. This chain links TRBV9 with TRBJ2-5; no clear D. Germline CDR1 is SGDLS and CDR2 is YYNGEE. V shed 0 bases and J shed 7 bases, with 10 bases lying between them. CDR3 size: 13 residues.